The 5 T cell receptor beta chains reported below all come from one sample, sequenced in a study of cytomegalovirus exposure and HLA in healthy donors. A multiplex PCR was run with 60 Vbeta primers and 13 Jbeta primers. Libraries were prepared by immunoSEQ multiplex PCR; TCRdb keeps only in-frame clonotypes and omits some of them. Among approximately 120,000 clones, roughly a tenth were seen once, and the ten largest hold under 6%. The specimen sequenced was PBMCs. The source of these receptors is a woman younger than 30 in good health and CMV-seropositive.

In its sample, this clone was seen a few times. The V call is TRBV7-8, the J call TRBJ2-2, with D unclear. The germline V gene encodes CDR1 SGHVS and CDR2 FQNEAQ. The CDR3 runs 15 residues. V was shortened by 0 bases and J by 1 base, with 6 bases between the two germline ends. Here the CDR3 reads CASSLAGKNTGELFF. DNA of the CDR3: TGTGCCAGCAGCTTAGCTGGCAAGAACACCGGGGAGCTGTTTTTT.

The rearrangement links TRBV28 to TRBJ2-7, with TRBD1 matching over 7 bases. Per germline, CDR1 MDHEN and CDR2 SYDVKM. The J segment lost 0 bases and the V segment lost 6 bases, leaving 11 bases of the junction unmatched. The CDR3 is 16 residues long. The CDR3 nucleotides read TGTGCCAGCAGCCCGAGCTCGGGACAGAGCTCCTACGAGCAGTACTTC. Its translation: CASSPSSGQSSYEQYF.

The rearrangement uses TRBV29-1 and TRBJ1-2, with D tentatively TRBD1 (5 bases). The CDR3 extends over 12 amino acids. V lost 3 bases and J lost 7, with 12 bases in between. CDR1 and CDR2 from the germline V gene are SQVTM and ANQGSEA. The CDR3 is CSVDSGVGGYTF. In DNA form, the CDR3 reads TGCAGCGTTGATTCGGGGGTAGGTGGCTACACCTTC.

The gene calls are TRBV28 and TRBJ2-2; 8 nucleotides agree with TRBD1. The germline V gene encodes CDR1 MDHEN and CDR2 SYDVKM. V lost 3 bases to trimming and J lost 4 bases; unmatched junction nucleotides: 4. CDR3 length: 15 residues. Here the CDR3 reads CASSFGDRSTGELFF. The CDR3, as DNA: TGTGCCAGCAGTTTCGGGGACAGGAGCACCGGGGAGCTGTTTTTT.

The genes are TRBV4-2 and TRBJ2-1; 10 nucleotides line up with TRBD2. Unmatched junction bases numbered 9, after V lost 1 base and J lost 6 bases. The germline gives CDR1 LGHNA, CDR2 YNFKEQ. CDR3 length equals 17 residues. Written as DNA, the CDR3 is TGTGCCAGCAGCCAAGTGTTGGTAGCGGGAGGTGGCAATGAGCAGTTCTTC. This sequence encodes CASSQVLVAGGGNEQFF.